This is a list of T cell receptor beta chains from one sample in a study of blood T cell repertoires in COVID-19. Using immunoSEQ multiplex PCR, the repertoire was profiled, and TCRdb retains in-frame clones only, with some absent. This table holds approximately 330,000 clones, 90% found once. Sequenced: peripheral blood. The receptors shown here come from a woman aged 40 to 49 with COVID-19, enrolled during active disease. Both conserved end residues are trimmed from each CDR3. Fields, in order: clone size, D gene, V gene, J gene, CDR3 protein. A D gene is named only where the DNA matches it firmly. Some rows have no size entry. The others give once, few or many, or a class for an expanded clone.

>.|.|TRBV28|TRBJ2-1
ASSLGLGQF
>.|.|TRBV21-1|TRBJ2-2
ASSKEDNRPPCSGPDNTGELF
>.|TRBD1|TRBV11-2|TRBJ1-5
ASSHRQGQDQPQH
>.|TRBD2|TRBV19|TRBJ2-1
ASSTSGGTFYEQF
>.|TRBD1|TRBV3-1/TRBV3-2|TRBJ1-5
ASSQSPQGAGNQPQH
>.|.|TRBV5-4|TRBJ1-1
ASSLERQGTEAF
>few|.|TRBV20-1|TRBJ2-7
SASGPGVYEQY
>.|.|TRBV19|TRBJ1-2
ASSIPLAREHYGYT
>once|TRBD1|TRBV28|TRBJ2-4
ASGTGETKNIQY
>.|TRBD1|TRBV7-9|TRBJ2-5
ASSTTGSAETQY
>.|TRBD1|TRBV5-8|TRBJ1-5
ASSPGQHSNQPQH
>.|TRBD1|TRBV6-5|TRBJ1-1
ASSYSTGGGTEAF
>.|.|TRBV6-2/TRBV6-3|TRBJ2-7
ASSTGIIEQY
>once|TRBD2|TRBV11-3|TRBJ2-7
ASSLDPASGLRGEQY
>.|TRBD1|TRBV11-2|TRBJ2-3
ASSYLTGQVGDTQY
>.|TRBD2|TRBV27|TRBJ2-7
ASSSSGASYEQY
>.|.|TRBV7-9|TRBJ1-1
ASSLPDNREGPEAF
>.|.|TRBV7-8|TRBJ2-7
ASSLDGGTYEQY
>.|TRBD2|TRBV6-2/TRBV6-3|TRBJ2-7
ASSSQGLAGSLYEQY
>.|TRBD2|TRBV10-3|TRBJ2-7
AISESSGVLYEQY
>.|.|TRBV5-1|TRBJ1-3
ASSLAGVPGNTIY
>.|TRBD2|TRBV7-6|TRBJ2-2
ASSLIRGGNTGELF
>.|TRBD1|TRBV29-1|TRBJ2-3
SVVSGQTTDTQY
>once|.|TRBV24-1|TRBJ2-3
ATSDSGFGVDTQY
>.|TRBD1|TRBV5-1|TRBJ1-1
ASSPQGAGVTEAF
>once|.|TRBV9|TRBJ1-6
ASSPTGSLAPLH
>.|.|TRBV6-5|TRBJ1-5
ASSSQGISNQPQH
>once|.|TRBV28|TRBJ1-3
ASSLGQALSGNTIY
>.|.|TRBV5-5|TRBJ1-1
ASSLYGDTEAF
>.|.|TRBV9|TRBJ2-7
ASSVAQGNFYEQY
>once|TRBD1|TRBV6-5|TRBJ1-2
ASTSGQGSQGYT
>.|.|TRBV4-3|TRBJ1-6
ASSQDGPQVGSSYNSPLH
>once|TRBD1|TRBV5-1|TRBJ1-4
ASSRDSGSTNEKLF
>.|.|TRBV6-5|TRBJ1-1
ASIIGRDNTEAF
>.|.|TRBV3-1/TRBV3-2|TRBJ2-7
ASPAGANEQY
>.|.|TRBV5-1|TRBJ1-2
ASRRYRENYGYT
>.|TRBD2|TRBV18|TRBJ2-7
ASSSQGLALDEQY
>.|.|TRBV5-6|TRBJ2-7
ASSSRRAPSSEQY
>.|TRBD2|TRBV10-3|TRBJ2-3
AISTETSGTADTQY
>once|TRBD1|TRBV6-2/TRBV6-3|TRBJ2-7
ASSQSLGTVGYEQY
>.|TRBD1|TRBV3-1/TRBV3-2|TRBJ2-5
ASSQGLFGGQGTKTQY
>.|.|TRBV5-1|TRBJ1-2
ASSFGAGTNYGYT
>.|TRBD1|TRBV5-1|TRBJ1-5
ASSIGTGAYQPQH
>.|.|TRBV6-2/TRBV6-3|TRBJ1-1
ASSYEENTEAF
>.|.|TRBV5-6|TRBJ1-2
ASRTRFLGDYGYT